One and the same sample provided the 20 T cell receptor beta chains below, sequenced in a study of CDR3 diversity in severe acne. TCRdb re-derived calls from the PCR reads in MiXCR, one entry per CDR3 protein. This repertoire shows more than 85,000 distinct CDR3 sequences, roughly 52% found once; its top ten account for 10%. Sequenced: blood. These receptors came from a male donor in good health, serving as a control.

On this clonotype itself: A much more abundant neighbour one base away suggests this may be a read error. The rearrangement joins TRBV10-3 to TRBJ1-2; maybe TRBD1 (5 bases). V was pared by 11 bases and J by 4 bases, with 14 bases between. The CDR3 is 12 residues long. Per the germline V gene, CDR1 is ENHRY and CDR2 is SYGVKD. DNA of the CDR3: TGTGCCGTTTGGAGCGGGGGCTATGGCTACACCTTC. As protein: CAVWSGGYGYTF.

In its sample, this clonotype was seen once. This sequence joins TRBV6-5 and TRBJ1-1; no definite D call. Trimming stripped 7 bases from V and 6 bases from J, with 15 bases between. The CDR3 extends over 13 amino acids. Germline CDR1 MNHEY, CDR2 SVGAGI. In DNA form, the CDR3 reads TGTGCCAGCACCGAAATTGGTAGGGCTGAAGCTTTCTTT. It yields the protein CASTEIGRAEAFF.

This clonotype turned up a few times. The V call is TRBV5-4, the J call TRBJ2-7; D is undetermined. Trimming pared 3 bases from V and 3 bases from J, leaving 16 bases between. This CDR3 comprises 15 residues. Germline V gene sequence: CDR1 SGHNT, CDR2 YYREEE (reference sequence). CDR3 region: CASSSRAVGDYEQYF. CDR3 sequence (DNA): TGTGCCAGCAGCTCCCGGGCGGTCGGAGACTACGAGCAGTACTTC.

A single count supports this clonotype. The chain couples TRBV7-2 to TRBJ1-1; no clear D gene. V was trimmed by 5 bases and J by 1 base, leaving 11 bases between them. CDR1 is SGHTA and CDR2 is FQGNSA in the germline V gene. CDR3 length: 14 residues. CDR3 amino acids: CASSPYYQNTEAFF. In DNA form, the CDR3 reads TGTGCCAGCAGCCCTTATTACCAGAACACTGAAGCTTTCTTT.

The CDR3 DNA follows: TGTGCCAGCAGCCAAGGACAGGACACCGGGGGGGGCTACGAGCAGTACTTC. Amino acid sequence: CASSQGQDTGGGYEQYF. The chain uses TRBV4-2 and TRBJ2-7, with TRBD2 matching over 8 bases. The germline gives CDR1 LGHNA, CDR2 YNFKEQ. The ends lost 1 base at V and 3 bases at J; junction bases unmatched: 11. The CDR3 sequence is 17 residues long.

Ten or more counts support this clonotype. This chain uses TRBV25-1 with TRBJ1-3; D is unresolved. Germline values: CDR1 MGHDK, CDR2 SYGVNS. V lost 2 bases to trimming and J lost 4 bases, with 12 bases between them. The CDR3 contains 15 residues. The CDR3 DNA reads as TGTGCCAGCAGTGAAGCGTCGTGGGTAGGAAACACCATATATTTT. Translated, it gives CASSEASWVGNTIYF.

The V and J genes are TRBV6-1 and TRBJ1-2, with D possibly TRBD1 on 5 matching bases. This CDR3 is built from 13 residues. V lost 0 bases and J lost 7, with 9 bases in between. The V gene's germline CDR1 is MNHNS and CDR2 SASEGT. CDR3 residues: CASSEAVGGGYTF. CDR3 nucleotide sequence: TGTGCCAGCAGTGAAGCGGTTGGGGGTGGCTACACCTTC.

This clonotype was counted once. The chain joins TRBV6-2 or TRBV6-3 to TRBJ2-7; 7 bases align to TRBD2. CDR1 and CDR2 (germline): MNHEY, SVGEGT. The CDR3 length is 11 residues. V lost 7 bases and J lost 3; bases outside the gene matches: 0. The chain's CDR3 is CASTGGYEQYF. In DNA, the CDR3 is TGTGCCAGCACGGGGGGCTACGAGCAGTACTTC.

This clonotype was picked up one time. The chain is built from TRBV5-1 and TRBJ2-1; D is ambiguous. V was cut by 3 bases and J by 8 bases, with 15 bases left in between. The germline CDR1 and CDR2 sequences are SGHRS and YFSETQ. CDR3 size: 14 residues. The CDR3 region has the DNA TGCGCCAGCAGCTACGCTCCTACCAGCGATGAGCAGTTCTTC. Translated, it gives CASSYAPTSDEQFF.

The V gene is TRBV6-5, the J gene TRBJ2-5; 9 bases align to TRBD2. The V segment lost 7 bases and the J segment 4 bases; nucleotides outside the gene matches: 10. Germline V CDR1 and CDR2: MNHEY, SVGAGI. This CDR3 contains 15 residues. The DNA for the CDR3 is TGTGCCAGCAACCCGCTTAGCGGGAGAGGAGAGACCCAGTACTTC. Translated: CASNPLSGRGETQYF.

J is TRBJ2-5 and V is TRBV7-6; 10 bases fit TRBD2. This CDR3 has 14 amino acids. Germline-derived CDR1 and CDR2 are SGHVS and FNYEAQ. V was clipped by 3 bases and J by 6 bases; unmatched bases: 4. The CDR3 nucleotides read TGTGCCAGCAGCTTGGTAGCGGGAGGAAAGACCCAGTACTTC. It encodes CASSLVAGGKTQYF.

V and J are TRBV29-1 and TRBJ2-7; D perhaps matches TRBD2 (6 bases). Between the trimmed V and J ends, which lost 6 bases and 7 bases, there was a span of 16 bases. CDR1 and CDR2 (germline): SQVTM, ANQGSEA. This CDR3 has 12 amino acids. For the CDR3, the DNA is TGCAGCGTAGTTGGCGGGATACGGGAGCAGTACTTC. This gives the protein CSVVGGIREQYF.

This clonotype was detected ten times or more. The chain uses TRBV5-8 and TRBJ2-3; 8 positions agree with TRBD2. The V segment lost 4 bases and the J segment 2 bases; nucleotides outside the gene matches: 9. Per germline, CDR1 SGHTS and CDR2 YDEGEE. CDR3 length: 16 residues. The CDR3 is CASSPAGLVPTDTQYF. The CDR3 DNA is TGTGCCAGCAGCCCCGCGGGACTAGTCCCCACAGATACGCAGTATTTT. The full variable domain, with the rest looked up from reference TRBV5-8 and TRBJ2-3, is EAGVTQSPTHLIKTRGQQATLRCSPISGHTSVYWYQQALGLGLQFLLWYDEGEERNRGNFPPRFSGRQFPNYSSELNVNALELEDSALYLCASSPAGLVPTDTQYFGPGTRLTVL.

The sample holds many counts of this clonotype. V gene TRBV29-1 combines with J gene TRBJ1-2; D gene uncertain. V was clipped by 5 bases and J by 4 bases, with 17 bases between them. From germline, CDR1 is SQVTM and CDR2 ANQGSEA. CDR3 length equals 14 residues. CDR3 sequence: CSVWTEPISYGYTF. As DNA, the CDR3 is TGCAGCGTTTGGACGGAGCCCATTTCCTATGGCTACACCTTC.

The rearrangement joins TRBV20-1 to TRBJ1-1; TRBD1 agrees at 7 bases. Germline V gives CDR1 DFQATT, CDR2 SNEGSKA (reference sequence). This CDR3 comprises 14 residues. V shed 6 bases and J 6 bases; nucleotides not matched to a gene: 13. The CDR3 sequence is CSAKGTVVSPEAFF. As DNA, the CDR3 is TGCAGTGCCAAAGGGACAGTGGTTAGTCCTGAAGCTTTCTTT.

This clonotype was found a few times. V usage is TRBV20-1 and J usage is TRBJ2-5; TRBD2 matches 8 bases. This CDR3 is built from 14 residues. V lost 6 bases, J lost 1 base, and 7 bases stayed unmatched. CDR1 is DFQATT, CDR2 SNEGSKA, per germline (reference sequence). CDR3 in DNA: TGCAGTGCACCGCAAAGCGGGAGCCAAGAGACCCAGTACTTC. Its protein product is CSAPQSGSQETQYF.

The chain employs TRBV6-5 and TRBJ1-5, with 8 bases that match TRBD1. CDR3 length equals 15 residues. The V gene's germline CDR1 is MNHEY and CDR2 SVGAGI. Unmatched junction bases numbered 11, after V lost 6 bases and J lost 7 bases. CDR3 DNA: TGTGCCAGCAGCACAGGACAGGGAAGGAACCAGCCCCAGCATTTT. Translating gives CASSTGQGRNQPQHF.

This clonotype was detected only a few times. V is TRBV20-1 and J is TRBJ2-3; 7 positions match TRBD2. In germline, CDR1 is DFQATT, CDR2 SNEGSKA (reference sequence). CDR3 size: 17 residues. Trimming removed 0 bases from V and 0 bases from J; junction bases left unmatched: 9. For the CDR3, the DNA is TGCAGTGCTAGAGATTTGGCTAGCGGAGCTAGCACAGATACGCAGTATTTT. The encoded protein is CSARDLASGASTDTQYF.

There are many counts of this clonotype. The V and J genes are TRBV24-1 and TRBJ1-2; D gene ambiguous. V was pared by 8 bases and J by 8 bases, with 17 bases between. The CDR3 has 13 amino acids. Germline lookup yields CDR1 KGHDR and CDR2 SFDVKD. CDR3 nucleotide sequence: TGTGCCACCATTAGCACGGTGGGGATAGGCTACACCTTC. Its protein product is CATISTVGIGYTF.

This chain joins TRBV2 and TRBJ1-2; 12 nucleotides agree with TRBD1. V was clipped by 6 bases and J by 6 bases; unmatched bases: 14. The germline V gene encodes CDR1 SNHLY and CDR2 FYNNEI. This CDR3 is 17 amino acids long. CDR3 coding DNA: TGTGCCAGCAGCCCAAGATTGTCGGGACAGGGGGCCCATGGCTACACCTTC. Translating gives CASSPRLSGQGAHGYTF.